This passage covers 2 T cell receptor beta chains from one sample sequenced in a study of cytomegalovirus exposure and HLA in healthy donors. PCR amplification relied on 60 Vbeta primers (plus 13 Jbeta primers). The method was immunoSEQ multiplex PCR; TCRdb's version includes in-frame clones alone and lacks a portion of them. The sample contains 100,000 to 150,000 clones, 81% of which appear only once. Sequencing used PBMCs. These receptors originate from a man between 18 and 35 years old in good health and CMV-seronegative.

CDR3 region: CASRSTGDSHGYTF. DNA for the CDR3: TGTGCCAGCAGGTCTACCGGAGACAGCCATGGCTACACCTTC. The chain has TRBV2 and TRBJ1-2; D perhaps matches TRBD1 (5 bases). The V end lost 6 bases, the J end lost 6 bases, and 17 bases lay between the germline ends. Germline lookup yields CDR1 SNHLY and CDR2 FYNNEI. The CDR3 totals 14 residues.

CDR3 region: CASSQERGTYNEQFF. CDR3 bases: TGTGCCAGCAGCCAAGAAAGGGGAACCTACAATGAGCAGTTCTTC. This chain joins TRBV14 and TRBJ2-1; D perhaps matches TRBD1 (5 bases). The germline V gene has CDR1 SGHDN and CDR2 FVKESK. Trimming removed 0 bases from V and 2 bases from J, with 8 bases in between. The CDR3 consists of 15 residues.